The present T cell receptor beta chain was sequenced within a study of cytomegalovirus exposure and HLA in healthy donors. Study in general: Approximately 81% of 350 to 400 genotyped donors fell in the Caucasian-associated ancestry cluster.

The V gene's germline CDR1 is SGHNT and CDR2 YYREEE (reference sequence). This CDR3 spans 16 amino acids. Losses at the gene ends were 1 base for V and 5 bases for J; bases not matched to a gene: 9. PCR was performed using 60 Vbeta and 13 Jbeta primers. Sequenced by immunoSEQ multiplex PCR; TCRdb stores in-frame clones only, minus some. The sample shows about 140,000 clones, just over 65% of them seen only once. J is TRBJ2-5 and V is TRBV5-4; 9 bases are shared with TRBD2. This TCR came from a woman aged 55-75 years in good health and CMV-seronegative. The specimen was PBMCs. CDR3 in amino acids: CASSLMDSGGLETQYF. The CDR3 nucleotides are TGTGCCAGCAGCTTGATGGATAGCGGGGGACTGGAGACCCAGTACTTC.